The clone carrying this T cell receptor beta chain occurred many times. The sample belongs to a study of early T cells in non-severe SARS-CoV-2 infection. In the study overall: Sequencing input comprised bulk RNA from unsorted whole blood; chain pairing was not available.

Unique molecular identifiers tagged individual cDNA molecules. TCRdb re-analysed the 5' RACE reads in MiXCR, keeping a single row per CDR3 protein. The table has 40,000 to 45,000 distinct CDR3 sequences, about 12% seen once. Trimming cost V 0 bases and J 2 bases, with 11 bases left between them. This CDR3 spans 16 amino acids. Germline CDR1 reads MGHRA; CDR2 reads YSYEKL. What was sequenced was whole blood. This receptor was obtained from an adult who was a healthcare worker with PCR-confirmed SARS-CoV-2 infection or an uninfected control (not recorded which). The chain is built from TRBV4-1 and TRBJ1-5; tentative D call: TRBD1 (5 bases). CDR3 in amino acids: CASSQDGGIGNQPQHF. CDR3 DNA sequence: TGCGCCAGCAGCCAAGACGGGGGGATTGGCAATCAGCCCCAGCATTTT.